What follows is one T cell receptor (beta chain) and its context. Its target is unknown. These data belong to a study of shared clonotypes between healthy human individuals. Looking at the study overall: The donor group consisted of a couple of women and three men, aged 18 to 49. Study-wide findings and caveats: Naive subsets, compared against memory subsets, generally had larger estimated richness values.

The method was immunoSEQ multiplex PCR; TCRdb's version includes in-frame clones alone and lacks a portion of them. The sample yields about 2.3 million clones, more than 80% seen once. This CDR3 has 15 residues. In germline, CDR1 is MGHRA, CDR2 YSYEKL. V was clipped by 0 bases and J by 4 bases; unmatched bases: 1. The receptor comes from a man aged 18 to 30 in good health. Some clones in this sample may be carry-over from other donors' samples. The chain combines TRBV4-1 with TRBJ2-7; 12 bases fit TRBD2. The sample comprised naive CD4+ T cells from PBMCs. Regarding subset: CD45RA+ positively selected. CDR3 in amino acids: CASSQDGLAGYEQYF. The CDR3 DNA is TGCGCCAGCAGCCAAGACGGACTAGCGGGGTACGAGCAGTACTTC.